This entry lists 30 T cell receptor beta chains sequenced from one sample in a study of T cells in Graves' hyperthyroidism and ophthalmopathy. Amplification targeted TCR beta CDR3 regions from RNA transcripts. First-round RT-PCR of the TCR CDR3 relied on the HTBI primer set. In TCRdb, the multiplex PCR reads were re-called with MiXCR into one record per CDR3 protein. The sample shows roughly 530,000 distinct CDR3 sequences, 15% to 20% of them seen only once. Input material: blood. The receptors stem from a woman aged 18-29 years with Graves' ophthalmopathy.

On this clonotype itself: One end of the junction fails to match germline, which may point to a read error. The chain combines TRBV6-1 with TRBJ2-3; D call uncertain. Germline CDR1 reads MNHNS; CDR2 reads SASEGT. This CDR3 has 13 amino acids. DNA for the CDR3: TGTGCCAGCAGGGAAGGGAACACAGATACGCAGTATTTT. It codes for CASREGNTDTQYF.

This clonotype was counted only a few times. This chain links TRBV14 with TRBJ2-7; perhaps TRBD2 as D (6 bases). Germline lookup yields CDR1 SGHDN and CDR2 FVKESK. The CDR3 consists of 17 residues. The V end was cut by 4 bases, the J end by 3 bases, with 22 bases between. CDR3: CASSRDFPGGTLYEQYF. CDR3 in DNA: TGTGCCAGCAGCCGTGACTTTCCCGGGGGAACACTCTACGAGCAGTACTTC.

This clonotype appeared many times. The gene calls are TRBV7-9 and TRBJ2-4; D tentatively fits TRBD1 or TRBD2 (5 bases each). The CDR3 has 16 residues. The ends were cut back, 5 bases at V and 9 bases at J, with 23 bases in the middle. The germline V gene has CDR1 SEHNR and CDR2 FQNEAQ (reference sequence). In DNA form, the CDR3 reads TGTGCCAGCAGCCCAGGATGGGACGGAGAGTCCCCCATTCAGTACTTC. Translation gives CASSPGWDGESPIQYF.

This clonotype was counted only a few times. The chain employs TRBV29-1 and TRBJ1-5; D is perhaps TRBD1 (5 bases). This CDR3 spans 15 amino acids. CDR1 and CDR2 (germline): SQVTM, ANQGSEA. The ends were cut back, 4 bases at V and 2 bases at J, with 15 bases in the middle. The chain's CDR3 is CSVGFGRGGNQPQHF. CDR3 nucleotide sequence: TGCAGCGTTGGGTTTGGGAGGGGTGGCAATCAGCCCCAGCATTTT.

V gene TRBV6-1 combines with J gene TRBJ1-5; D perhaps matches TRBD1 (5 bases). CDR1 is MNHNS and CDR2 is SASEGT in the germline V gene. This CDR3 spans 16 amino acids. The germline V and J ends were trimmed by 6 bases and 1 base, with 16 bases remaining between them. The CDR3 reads CASRVGGGKSNQPQHF. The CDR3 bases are TGTGCCAGCAGGGTTGGGGGGGGGAAAAGCAATCAGCCCCAGCATTTT.

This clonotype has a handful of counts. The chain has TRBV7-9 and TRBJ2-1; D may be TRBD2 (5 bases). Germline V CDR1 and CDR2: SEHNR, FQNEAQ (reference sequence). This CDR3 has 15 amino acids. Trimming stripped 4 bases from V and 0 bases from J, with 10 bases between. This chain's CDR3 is CASSYAGSSYNEQFF. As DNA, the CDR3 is TGTGCCAGCAGCTACGCTGGGAGCTCCTACAATGAGCAGTTCTTC.

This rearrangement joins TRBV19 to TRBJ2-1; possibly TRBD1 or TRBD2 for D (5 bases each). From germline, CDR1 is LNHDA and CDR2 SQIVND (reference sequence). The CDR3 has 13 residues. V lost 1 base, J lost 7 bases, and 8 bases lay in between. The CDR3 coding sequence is TGTGCCAGTAGTATAGGGGGGTTTAATGAGCAGTTCTTC. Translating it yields CASSIGGFNEQFF.

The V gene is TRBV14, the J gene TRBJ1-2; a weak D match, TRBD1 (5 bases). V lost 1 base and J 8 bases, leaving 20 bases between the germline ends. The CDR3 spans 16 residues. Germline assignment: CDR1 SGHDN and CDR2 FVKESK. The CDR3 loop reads CASSQVGEGRVGGYTF. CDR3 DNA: TGTGCCAGCAGCCAAGTCGGAGAGGGGAGAGTCGGGGGCTACACCTTC. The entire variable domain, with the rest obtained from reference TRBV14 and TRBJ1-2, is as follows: EAGVTQFPSHSVIEKGQTVTLRCDPISGHDNLYWYRRVMGKEIKFLLHFVKESKQDESGMPNNRFLAERTGGTYSTLKVQPAELEDSGVYFCASSQVGEGRVGGYTFGSGTRLTVV.

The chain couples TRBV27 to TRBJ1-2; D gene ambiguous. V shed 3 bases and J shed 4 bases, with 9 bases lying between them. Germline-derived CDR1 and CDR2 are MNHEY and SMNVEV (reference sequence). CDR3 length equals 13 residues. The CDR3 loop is CASSFNIIYGYTF. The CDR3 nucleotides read TGTGCCAGCAGTTTTAACATAATCTATGGCTACACCTTC.

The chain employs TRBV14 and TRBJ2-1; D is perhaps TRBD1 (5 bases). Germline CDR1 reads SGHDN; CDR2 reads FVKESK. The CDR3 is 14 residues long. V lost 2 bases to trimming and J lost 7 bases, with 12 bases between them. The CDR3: CASSQQGMGNEQFF. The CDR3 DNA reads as TGTGCCAGCAGCCAACAGGGTATGGGGAATGAGCAGTTCTTC.

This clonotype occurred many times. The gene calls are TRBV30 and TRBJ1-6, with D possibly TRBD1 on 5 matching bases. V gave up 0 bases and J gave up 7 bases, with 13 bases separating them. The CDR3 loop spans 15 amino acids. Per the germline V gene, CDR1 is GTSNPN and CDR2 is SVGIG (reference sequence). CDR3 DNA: TGTGCCTGGAGTGTTCGGTTGAGGGGCAATTCACCCCTCCACTTT. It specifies CAWSVRLRGNSPLHF.

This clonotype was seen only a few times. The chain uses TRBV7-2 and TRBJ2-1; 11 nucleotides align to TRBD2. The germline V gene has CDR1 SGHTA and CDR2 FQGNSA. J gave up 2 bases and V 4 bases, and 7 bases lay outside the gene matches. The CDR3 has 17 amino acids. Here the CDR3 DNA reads TGTGCCAGCAGCTCCCGGACTAGCGGGCACCCCTACAATGAGCAGTTCTTC. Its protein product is CASSSRTSGHPYNEQFF. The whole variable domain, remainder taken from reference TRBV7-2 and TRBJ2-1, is GAGVSQSPSNKVTEKGKDVELRCDPISGHTALYWYRQSLGQGLEFLIYFQGNSAPDKSGLPSDRFSAERTGGSVSTLTIQRTQQEDSAVYLCASSSRTSGHPYNEQFFGPGTRLTVL.

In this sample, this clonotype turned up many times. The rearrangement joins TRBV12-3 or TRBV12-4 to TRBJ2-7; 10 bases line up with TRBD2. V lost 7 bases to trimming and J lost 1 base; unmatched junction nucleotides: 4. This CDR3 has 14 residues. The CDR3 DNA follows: TGTGCCAGCACCAATAGCGGGAGGTCCTACGAGCAGTACTTC. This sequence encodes CASTNSGRSYEQYF.

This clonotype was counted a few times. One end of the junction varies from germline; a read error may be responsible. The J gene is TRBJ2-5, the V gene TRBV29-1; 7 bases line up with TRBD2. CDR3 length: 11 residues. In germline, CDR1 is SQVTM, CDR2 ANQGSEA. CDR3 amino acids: CSVVERGGLHF. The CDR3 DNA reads TGCAGCGTTGTTGAGCGCGGGGGACTCCACTTC.

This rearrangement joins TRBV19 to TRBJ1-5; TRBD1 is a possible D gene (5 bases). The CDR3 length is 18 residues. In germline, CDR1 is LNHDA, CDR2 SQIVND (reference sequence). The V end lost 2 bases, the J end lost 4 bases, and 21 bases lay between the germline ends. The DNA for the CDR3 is TGTGCCAGTAGTATAAAGGGCGCCTCAAACAGGATAAATCAGCCCCAGCATTTT. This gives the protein CASSIKGASNRINQPQHF.

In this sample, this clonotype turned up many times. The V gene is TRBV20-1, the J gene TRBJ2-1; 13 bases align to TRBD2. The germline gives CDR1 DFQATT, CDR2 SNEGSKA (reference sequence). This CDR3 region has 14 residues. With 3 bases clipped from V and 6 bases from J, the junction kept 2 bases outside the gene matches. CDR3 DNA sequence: TGCAGTGCTAGTCGACTAGCGGGAGGCAATGAGCAGTTCTTC. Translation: CSASRLAGGNEQFF.

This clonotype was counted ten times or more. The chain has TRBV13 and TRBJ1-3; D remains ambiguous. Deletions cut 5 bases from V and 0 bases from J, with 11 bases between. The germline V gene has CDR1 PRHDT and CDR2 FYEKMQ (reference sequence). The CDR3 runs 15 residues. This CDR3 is CASSVQGSSGNTIYF. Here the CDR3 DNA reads TGTGCCAGCAGCGTCCAAGGTAGCTCTGGAAACACCATATATTTT.

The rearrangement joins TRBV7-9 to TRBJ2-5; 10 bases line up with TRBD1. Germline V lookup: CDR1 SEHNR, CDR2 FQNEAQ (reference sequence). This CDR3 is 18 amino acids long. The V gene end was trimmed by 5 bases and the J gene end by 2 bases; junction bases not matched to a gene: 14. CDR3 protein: CASSLFPRQGAPQETQYF. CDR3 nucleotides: TGTGCCAGCAGCCTCTTCCCCAGACAGGGGGCACCGCAAGAGACCCAGTACTTC.

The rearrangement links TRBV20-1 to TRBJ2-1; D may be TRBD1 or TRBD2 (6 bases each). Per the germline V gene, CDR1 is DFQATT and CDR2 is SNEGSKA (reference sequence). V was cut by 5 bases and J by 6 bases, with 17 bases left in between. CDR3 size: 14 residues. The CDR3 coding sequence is TGCAGTGCTGCCCCATTCGAGGGGGGCAATGAGCAGTTCTTC. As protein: CSAAPFEGGNEQFF.

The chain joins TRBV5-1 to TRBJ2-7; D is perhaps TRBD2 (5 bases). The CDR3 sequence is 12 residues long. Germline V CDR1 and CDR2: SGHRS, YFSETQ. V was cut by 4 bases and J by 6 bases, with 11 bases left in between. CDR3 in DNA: TGCGCCAGCAGCGGGGAGACTCGCGAGCAGTACTTC. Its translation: CASSGETREQYF.

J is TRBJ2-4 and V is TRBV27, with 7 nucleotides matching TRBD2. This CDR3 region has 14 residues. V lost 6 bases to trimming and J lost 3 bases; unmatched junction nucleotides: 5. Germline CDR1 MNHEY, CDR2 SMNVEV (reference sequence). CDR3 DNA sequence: TGTGCCAGCAGGTTGGGGGGGGTCAAAAACATTCAGTACTTC. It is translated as CASRLGGVKNIQYF.

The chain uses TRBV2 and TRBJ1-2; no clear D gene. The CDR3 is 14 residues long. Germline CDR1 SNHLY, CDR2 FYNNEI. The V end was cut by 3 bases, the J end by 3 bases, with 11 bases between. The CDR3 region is CASSERSNYYGYTF. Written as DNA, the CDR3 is TGTGCCAGCAGTGAGCGAAGCAACTACTATGGCTACACCTTC. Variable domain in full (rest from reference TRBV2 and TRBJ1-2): EPEVTQTPSHQVTQMGQEVILRCVPISNHLYFYWYRQILGQKVEFLVSFYNNEISEKSEIFDDQFSVERPDGSNFTLKIRSTKLEDSAMYFCASSERSNYYGYTFGSGTRLTVV.

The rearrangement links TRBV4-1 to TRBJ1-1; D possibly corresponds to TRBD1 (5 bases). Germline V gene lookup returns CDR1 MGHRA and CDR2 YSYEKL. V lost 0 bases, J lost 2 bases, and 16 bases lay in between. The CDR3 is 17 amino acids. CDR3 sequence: CASSQDVQGGYNTEAFF. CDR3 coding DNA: TGCGCCAGCAGCCAAGATGTGCAGGGAGGGTATAACACTGAAGCTTTCTTT.

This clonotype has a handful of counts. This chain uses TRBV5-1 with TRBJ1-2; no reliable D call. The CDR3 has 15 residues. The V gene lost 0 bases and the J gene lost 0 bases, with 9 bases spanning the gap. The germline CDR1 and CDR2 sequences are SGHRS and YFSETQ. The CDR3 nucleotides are TGCGCCAGCAGCTTGGGGCCCGAAGCTAACTATGGCTACACCTTC. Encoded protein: CASSLGPEANYGYTF.

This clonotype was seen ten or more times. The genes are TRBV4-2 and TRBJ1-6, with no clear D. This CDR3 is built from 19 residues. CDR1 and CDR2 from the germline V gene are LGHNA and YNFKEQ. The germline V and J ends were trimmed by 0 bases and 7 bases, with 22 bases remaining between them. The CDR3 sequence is CASSQEIGRTPYQNSPLHF. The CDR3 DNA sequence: TGTGCCAGCAGCCAAGAGATCGGAAGAACGCCCTATCAGAATTCACCCCTCCACTTT.

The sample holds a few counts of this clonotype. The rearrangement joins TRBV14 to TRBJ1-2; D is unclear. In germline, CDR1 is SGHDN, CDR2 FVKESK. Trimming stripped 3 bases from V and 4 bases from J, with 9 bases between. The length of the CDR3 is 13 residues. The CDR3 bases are TGTGCCAGCAGCCACGGACGCGTCTATGGCTACACCTTC. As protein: CASSHGRVYGYTF.

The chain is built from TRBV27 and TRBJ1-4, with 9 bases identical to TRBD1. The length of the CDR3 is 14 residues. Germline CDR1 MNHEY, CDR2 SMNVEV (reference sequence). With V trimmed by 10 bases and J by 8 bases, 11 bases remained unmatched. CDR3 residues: CATQPGQGGEKLFF. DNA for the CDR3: TGTGCCACACAACCGGGACAGGGTGGGGAAAAACTGTTTTTT.

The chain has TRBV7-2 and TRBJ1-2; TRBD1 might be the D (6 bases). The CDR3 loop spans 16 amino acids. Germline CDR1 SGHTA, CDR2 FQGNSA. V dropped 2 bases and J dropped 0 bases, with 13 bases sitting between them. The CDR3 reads CASSLRGQSPNYGYTF. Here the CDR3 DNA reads TGTGCCAGCAGCTTAAGAGGACAGAGTCCTAACTATGGCTACACCTTC.

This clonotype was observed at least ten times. CDR3 loop: CASSDSPLAGRYNEQFF. DNA of the CDR3: TGTGCCAGCAGCGATTCCCCCCTAGCGGGGCGTTACAATGAGCAGTTCTTC. The chain recombines TRBV6-1 with TRBJ2-1; TRBD2 aligns across 9 bases. Germline lookup yields CDR1 MNHNS and CDR2 SASEGT. Trimming at V came to 6 bases and at J to 4 bases, leaving 13 bases not matched to a gene. The CDR3 consists of 17 residues.

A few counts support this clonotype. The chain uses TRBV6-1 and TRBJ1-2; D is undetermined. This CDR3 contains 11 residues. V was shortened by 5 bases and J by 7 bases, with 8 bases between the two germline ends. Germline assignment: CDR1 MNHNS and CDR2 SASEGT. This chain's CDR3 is CASSTISGYTF. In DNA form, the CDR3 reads TGTGCCAGCAGTACGATCAGTGGCTACACCTTC.